This is a list of T cell receptor beta chains from one sample in a study of blood T cell repertoires in COVID-19. The method was immunoSEQ multiplex PCR; TCRdb's version includes in-frame clones alone and lacks a portion of them. The sample includes about 130,000 clones, around 81% of them seen just once. The sample consisted of peripheral blood. The source of these receptors is a young man with COVID-19, enrolled during active disease. Each CDR3 is given with its conserved first and last residue. The D gene is left open where the match is weak. Size values are once, few and many counts, or a class for expanded clones, and some rows have none.

J	V	size	D	DNA	CDR3
TRBJ2-5	TRBV2	many	TRBD2	TGTGCCAGCAGAAAGAGGCGGGAGTTACAAGAGACCCAGTACTTC	CASRKRRELQETQYF
TRBJ1-5	TRBV5-4	once	TRBD1	TGTGCCAGCAGCTTCCAGGGGGCGATCAATCAGCCCCAGCATTTT	CASSFQGAINQPQHF
TRBJ1-6	TRBV6-6	NA	NA	TGTGCCAGCAGTCAGGGACAAGGTAGTTCACCCCTCCACTTT	CASSQGQGSSPLHF
TRBJ1-6	TRBV27	NA	NA	TGTGCCAGCAGTCCGACAGGAAGCTCACCCCTCCACTTT	CASSPTGSSPLHF
TRBJ1-1	TRBV29-1	NA	NA	TGCAGCGCCGGAAGGGGGAACACTGAAGCTTTCTTT	CSAGRGNTEAFF
TRBJ1-6	TRBV2	NA	TRBD1	TGTGCCAGCAGTGACCCCCAGGGGGTTGTTTCACCCCTCCACTTT	CASSDPQGVVSPLHF
TRBJ2-5	TRBV20-1	NA	TRBD1	TGCAGTGCTAGTACAGGGGAAGAGACCCAGTACTTC	CSASTGEETQYF
TRBJ1-1	TRBV7-2	NA	NA	TGTGCCAGCAGCTTCGCCCTCCAGAGCGCAGCTTTCTTT	CASSFALQSAAFF
TRBJ2-5	TRBV11-2	NA	TRBD2	TGTGCCAGCAGCGCAAGCGGGAGGGGCGGGACCCAGTACTTC	CASSASGRGGTQYF
TRBJ1-1	TRBV6-5	NA	TRBD1	TGTGCCAGCAGTTACTCCGAGGGGGCTGGTGAAGCTTTCTTT	CASSYSEGAGEAFF
TRBJ2-5	TRBV28	NA	TRBD1	TGTGCCAGCAGCATCCGGGACAGACAAGAGACCCAGTACTTC	CASSIRDRQETQYF
TRBJ2-5	TRBV3-1/TRBV3-2	NA	TRBD2	TGTGCCAGCAGCCAAGTGGTGGTAGCGGGAGAGACCCAGTACTTC	CASSQVVVAGETQYF
TRBJ2-3	TRBV7-2	NA	TRBD2	TGTGCCAGCAGCTCAGTGGGTAGCGGGGGGCATACGCAGTATTTT	CASSSVGSGGHTQYF
TRBJ2-2	TRBV5-6	NA	TRBD1	TGTGCCAGCGGCGGACAGGGGGACAACACCGGGGAGCTGTTTTTT	CASGGQGDNTGELFF
TRBJ1-4	TRBV6-5	NA	NA	TGTGCCAGCAGACCAGGGTTTGTTAATGAAAAACTGTTTTTT	CASRPGFVNEKLFF
TRBJ2-1	TRBV5-1	NA	TRBD1	TGCGCCAGCAGCTTGGGACAGGGGAACAATGAGCAGTTCTTC	CASSLGQGNNEQFF
TRBJ1-1	TRBV28	NA	NA	TGTGCCAGCAGTTCAGGTGGAGCTTTCTTT	CASSSGGAFF
TRBJ1-2	TRBV6-5	NA	NA	TGTGCCAGCAGTCCCTCCAGGGCGAACTATGGCTACACCTTC	CASSPSRANYGYTF
TRBJ2-3	TRBV18	NA	TRBD1	TGTGCCAGCTCACCACCGGGACAGGGCTCAGATACGCAGTATTTT	CASSPPGQGSDTQYF
TRBJ2-1	TRBV7-9	NA	NA	TGTGCCAGCAGCTTAGCTTGGGGGGATGAGCAGTTCTTC	CASSLAWGDEQFF
TRBJ2-3	TRBV19	NA	TRBD2	TGTGCCAGTAGTATGGGACTAGCGGGAGGGCAAATGTATGATACGCAGTATTTT	CASSMGLAGGQMYDTQYF
TRBJ1-2	TRBV3-1/TRBV3-2	NA	TRBD1	TGTGCCAGCAGCCAGGCCGGGACAGGGTTCGGAGGCTACACCTTC	CASSQAGTGFGGYTF
TRBJ1-1	TRBV5-4	NA	TRBD1	TGTGCCAGCAGCTTGGGGCAGGGGGCGCGAGGGAACACTGAAGCTTTCTTT	CASSLGQGARGNTEAFF
TRBJ2-7	TRBV5-5	NA	NA	TGTGCCAGCAGCTTAAGGCAGGGGAACCCGCCGTGGCAGTACTTC	CASSLRQGNPPWQYF
TRBJ1-3	TRBV9	NA	NA	TGTGCCAGCAGCGGAGCAGGGCTGAGGAACACCATATATTTT	CASSGAGLRNTIYF
TRBJ1-3	TRBV13	NA	TRBD1	TGTGCCAGCAGTCCGGGACAGGGGGCCTTAGCTGGAAACACCATATATTTT	CASSPGQGALAGNTIYF
TRBJ2-7	TRBV28	NA	TRBD2	TGTGCCAGCAGCACCGGGACTAGTCATTCCTACGAGCAGTACTTC	CASSTGTSHSYEQYF
TRBJ2-2	TRBV5-1	few	NA	TGCGCCAGCATTGAAGCTCCGACGAACACCGGGGAGCTGTTTTTT	CASIEAPTNTGELFF
TRBJ2-1	TRBV28	few	NA	TGTGCCAGCAGCAGGACAGCCAATGAGCAGTTCTTC	CASSRTANEQFF
TRBJ2-5	TRBV5-5	NA	NA	TGTGCCAGCAGCTACACCCGAAACAGCGGGGAGACCCAGTACTTC	CASSYTRNSGETQYF
TRBJ2-2	TRBV5-4	NA	TRBD1	TGTGCCAGCAGCTCCATTACAGGGGCTATAAACACCGGGGAGCTGTTTTTT	CASSSITGAINTGELFF
TRBJ1-5	TRBV18	NA	TRBD1	TGTGCCAGCTCACCCAGAAACGCAGGGACAGGGAATCAGCCCCAGCATTTT	CASSPRNAGTGNQPQHF
TRBJ2-3	TRBV5-1	NA	TRBD1	TGCGCCAGCAGCTCGGACAGGATAGGAGATACGCAGTATTTT	CASSSDRIGDTQYF
TRBJ1-1	TRBV7-2	NA	TRBD1	TGTGCCAGCAGCCCGCGGGACAGGGGGCGTAACACTGAAGCTTTCTTT	CASSPRDRGRNTEAFF
TRBJ2-7	TRBV27	few	TRBD2	TGTGCCAGCAGTTTTCGGGGGACTAGCGGGAGCTCCTACGAGCAGTACTTC	CASSFRGTSGSSYEQYF
TRBJ1-2	TRBV28	many	NA	TGTGCCAGCAGTTCCCCTCCCGGGGGGTGGTATGGCTACACCTTC	CASSSPPGGWYGYTF
TRBJ2-1	TRBV30	NA	TRBD2	TGTGCCTGGAGTCCCCGCCGCGGGGGGGCAACGGGGGAGCAGTTCTTC	CAWSPRRGGATGEQFF
TRBJ2-5	TRBV27	NA	NA	TGTGCCAGCAGTTTCGCAGGGCTTGGGGAGACCCAGTACTTC	CASSFAGLGETQYF
TRBJ1-4	TRBV19	many	NA	TGTGCCAGTAGTACTCGACAGTCTAATGAAAAACTGTTTTTT	CASSTRQSNEKLFF
TRBJ1-4	TRBV5-5	once	NA	TGTGCCAGCAGCTTGCGTTGGGGGGTTGCAACTAATGAAAAACTGTTTTTT	CASSLRWGVATNEKLFF
TRBJ1-2	TRBV5-1	NA	TRBD1	TGCGCCAGCAGCCCGCAGGGGGAGTCCTTCCTCTATGGCTACACCTTC	CASSPQGESFLYGYTF
TRBJ1-1	TRBV29-1	many	NA	TGCAGCGTTGTGCACAGCCAGAACACTGAAGCTTTCTTT	CSVVHSQNTEAFF
TRBJ1-1	TRBV19	NA	NA	TGTGCCAGTAGTTTATTTACCGGGACTGAAGCTTTCTTT	CASSLFTGTEAFF
TRBJ2-1	TRBV5-1	NA	NA	TGCGCCAGCAGCTTGGGGCACACCACCAATGAGCAGTTCTTC	CASSLGHTTNEQFF
TRBJ1-2	TRBV7-3	NA	TRBD1	TGTGCCAGCAGCTTAACGCCCGACAGGGCCTATGGCTACACCTTC	CASSLTPDRAYGYTF
TRBJ1-1	TRBV7-9	NA	NA	TGTGCCAGCAGCTCCCTACTTAATATGAACACTGAAGCTTTCTTT	CASSSLLNMNTEAFF
TRBJ2-3	TRBV5-6	NA	TRBD1	TGTGCCAGCAGCCCAGAACAGGGGGTCTACACAGATACGCAGTATTTT	CASSPEQGVYTDTQYF